This T cell receptor beta chain was captured in a study of vaccination and CD4 T cells after COVID-19. Comments on this clonotype: Its antigen is not identified.

Stated treatment: roughly ten-day PBMC culture with coronavirus spike peptide pools or control peptides (ViraFEST assay). Germline-derived CDR1 and CDR2 are DFQATT and SNEGSKA (reference sequence). The V gene lost 3 bases and the J gene lost 5 bases, with 11 bases spanning the gap. The CDR3 covers 12 residues. The Oncomine TCR Beta short-read assay was what sequenced the DNA obtained from cultured CD4+ T cells. TCRdb re-called the PCR reads with MiXCR, one entry per CDR3 protein. This sample carries some 9,500 distinct CDR3 sequences, 30% to 40% of them seen once, and the ten largest clones take around 16%.

The source material was CD4+ T cells from blood, cultured in vitro. The genes are TRBV20-1 and TRBJ2-7; the D gene is possibly TRBD2 (6 bases). The TCR originated in a human donor who had recovered from COVID-19. This chain's CDR3 is CSARRGWDEQYF. The CDR3 nucleotides read TGCAGTGCTAGGCGGGGCTGGGACGAGCAGTACTTC.